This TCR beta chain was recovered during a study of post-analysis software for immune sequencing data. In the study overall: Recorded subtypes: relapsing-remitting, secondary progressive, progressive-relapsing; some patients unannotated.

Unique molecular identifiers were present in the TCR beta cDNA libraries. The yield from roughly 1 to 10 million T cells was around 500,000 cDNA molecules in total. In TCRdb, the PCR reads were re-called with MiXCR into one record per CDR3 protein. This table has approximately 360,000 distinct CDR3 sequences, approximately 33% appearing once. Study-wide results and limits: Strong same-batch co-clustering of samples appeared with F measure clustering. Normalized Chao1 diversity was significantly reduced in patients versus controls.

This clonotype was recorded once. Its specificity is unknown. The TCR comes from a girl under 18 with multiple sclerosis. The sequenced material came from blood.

CDR3 region: CASSPLTGWNSPLHF. CDR3 nucleotide sequence: TGTGCCAGCAGTCCCTTGACAGGCTGGAATTCACCCCTCCACTTT. The rearrangement links TRBV6-5 to TRBJ1-6; a possible D gene is TRBD1 (6 bases). Germline CDR1 MNHEY, CDR2 SVGAGI. V was clipped by 5 bases and J by 7 bases, with 15 bases between them. This CDR3 is 15 amino acids long.